These T cell receptor beta chains were read from a single sample in a study of OX40 agonist ivuxolimab in advanced cancers. Assay used: immunoSEQ multiplex PCR; TCRdb lists only in-frame clones, some missing. This table has some 87,000 clones, over 85% appearing once. The material sequenced was CD4+ or CD8+ T cells sorted from blood, taken in a trial of the OX40 agonist ivuxolimab. Every receptor here comes from an adult with an advanced solid tumor such as melanoma, head and neck, liver or kidney cancer. The CDR3 runs from the conserved cysteine through the conserved F or W. D genes are given only for firm matches. Expanded clones get a size class; other rows say once, few or many, or leave the size out.

J: TRBJ2-7; size: -; D: TRBD2; length: 16; V: TRBV7-8; DNA: TGTGCCAGCAGCCAAGGGGGCGGGAGGGCCGTTTACGAGCAGTACTTC; CDR3: CASSQGGGRAVYEQYF
J: TRBJ2-3; size: -; D: -; length: 14; V: TRBV7-2; DNA: TGTGCCAGCAGCTTAGGTATGGCGACAGATACGCAGTATTTT; CDR3: CASSLGMATDTQYF
J: TRBJ2-7; size: -; D: -; length: 13; V: TRBV27; DNA: TGTGCCAGCAAAAAGTTTGGATTTTACGAGCAGTACTTC; CDR3: CASKKFGFYEQYF
J: TRBJ2-7; size: -; D: -; length: 13; V: TRBV27; DNA: TGTGCCAGCAGTTTTCGTCTTGTCGACGAGCAGTACTTC; CDR3: CASSFRLVDEQYF
J: TRBJ2-1; size: -; D: TRBD2; length: 16; V: TRBV7-3; DNA: TGTGCCAGCGCAAAACGACCGGGGGGGACCTACAATGAGCAGTTCTTC; CDR3: CASAKRPGGTYNEQFF
J: TRBJ2-2; size: -; D: -; length: 17; V: TRBV7-9; DNA: TGTGCCAGCAGCTTGGCAGGGGTTGCGGGAGTAGACGGGGAGCTGTTTTTT; CDR3: CASSLAGVAGVDGELFF
J: TRBJ2-7; size: -; D: -; length: 12; V: TRBV6-6; DNA: TGTGCCAGCACCCAGGGAGTCTACGAGCAGTACTTC; CDR3: CASTQGVYEQYF
J: TRBJ2-7; size: -; D: -; length: 13; V: TRBV30; DNA: TGTGCCTGGAATGGCCGGCCACTGGGGGAGCAGTACTTC; CDR3: CAWNGRPLGEQYF
J: TRBJ2-3; size: -; D: TRBD2; length: 13; V: TRBV2; DNA: TGTGCCAGCCCCGGCGGGAGGGAAGATACGCAGTATTTT; CDR3: CASPGGREDTQYF
J: TRBJ2-7; size: -; D: TRBD1; length: 13; V: TRBV7-2; DNA: TGTGCCAGCAGCCGACAGGGGGGCTACGAGCAGTACTTC; CDR3: CASSRQGGYEQYF
J: TRBJ1-5; size: -; D: -; length: 15; V: TRBV13; DNA: TGTGCCAGCAGCGCCGGGACTTCTAGCAATCAGCCCCAGCATTTT; CDR3: CASSAGTSSNQPQHF
J: TRBJ2-2; size: -; D: -; length: 11; V: TRBV29-1; DNA: TGCAGCGTTATAGTCACCGGGGAGCTGTTTTTT; CDR3: CSVIVTGELFF
J: TRBJ1-1; size: -; D: -; length: 12; V: TRBV7-9; DNA: TGTGCCAGCAGTAAGACAGGAGTTGAAGCTTTCTTT; CDR3: CASSKTGVEAFF
J: TRBJ1-1; size: -; D: TRBD1; length: 15; V: TRBV29-1; DNA: TGCAGCGTTGAAATGGGACAGGGGGGCTTTACTGAAGCTTTCTTT; CDR3: CSVEMGQGGFTEAFF
J: TRBJ1-1; size: -; D: -; length: 11; V: TRBV7-9; DNA: TGTGCCAGCCATTGGACGGATGAAGCTTTCTTT; CDR3: CASHWTDEAFF
J: TRBJ2-7; size: -; D: -; length: 14; V: TRBV13; DNA: TGTGCCAGCAGCTTAGGCCACAGCATTTCAGGGCAGTACTTC; CDR3: CASSLGHSISGQYF
J: TRBJ1-5; size: once; D: -; length: 14; V: TRBV7-2; DNA: TGTGCCAGCAGCTTAGTGCTGGGCAATCAGCCCCAGCATTTT; CDR3: CASSLVLGNQPQHF
J: TRBJ1-5; size: -; D: -; length: 13; V: TRBV28; DNA: TGTGCCAGCAGTAAAGACAGACCAGAGGCCCAGCATTTT; CDR3: CASSKDRPEAQHF
J: TRBJ2-3; size: once; D: -; length: 13; V: TRBV7-3; DNA: TGTGCCAGCAGCCCAAAAAGGTTAGATACGCAGTATTTT; CDR3: CASSPKRLDTQYF
J: TRBJ1-4; size: -; D: -; length: 15; V: TRBV7-9; DNA: TGTGCCAGCAGCTTAAGCCAGTCTAGGGATGAAAAACTGTTTTTT; CDR3: CASSLSQSRDEKLFF
J: TRBJ1-4; size: -; D: -; length: 15; V: TRBV30; DNA: TGTGCCTGGACCCACCGGGGACCGGCTAATGAAAAACTGTTTTTT; CDR3: CAWTHRGPANEKLFF
J: TRBJ2-5; size: -; D: TRBD2; length: 17; V: TRBV4-2; DNA: TGTGCCAGCAGCCAAGATCTGGGACTAGCGGGAAGAGAGACCCAGTACTTC; CDR3: CASSQDLGLAGRETQYF
J: TRBJ1-2; size: -; D: -; length: 13; V: TRBV10-3; DNA: TGTGCCATCAGTGAGTGGCAGTACTATGGCTACACCTTC; CDR3: CAISEWQYYGYTF
J: TRBJ2-7; size: -; D: -; length: 13; V: TRBV19; DNA: TGTGCCAGTAGTATAGACAGCTACTACGAGCAGTACTTC; CDR3: CASSIDSYYEQYF
J: TRBJ2-1; size: -; D: -; length: 13; V: TRBV30; DNA: TGTGCCTGGAGTCCGACAGCTGCCAATGAGCAGTTCTTC; CDR3: CAWSPTAANEQFF
J: TRBJ2-7; size: medium-sized; D: -; length: 15; V: TRBV27; DNA: TGTGCCAGCAGTTTAGCCGGAGGGGTCACCAACGAGCAGTACTTC; CDR3: CASSLAGGVTNEQYF
J: TRBJ1-1; size: few; D: -; length: 12; V: TRBV19; DNA: TGTGCCAGTATGTCCACGAGCACTGAAGCTTTCTTT; CDR3: CASMSTSTEAFF